This entry lists 21 T cell receptor beta chains sequenced from one sample in a study of technical replicates of blood from several donors. Assay used: immunoSEQ multiplex PCR; TCRdb lists only in-frame clones, some missing. The sample includes approximately 81,000 clones, about 81% seen only once; the top ten take around 3.9%. Sequencing used PBMCs. The receptors originated from a human donor in good health. Some clones in this sample may be carry-over from other donors' samples.

The chain employs TRBV30 and TRBJ1-3; D might be TRBD1 (6 bases). The CDR3 spans 14 residues. Germline assignment: CDR1 GTSNPN and CDR2 SVGIG (reference sequence). The V end lost 0 bases, the J end lost 4 bases, and 10 bases lay between the germline ends. CDR3 sequence (DNA): TGTGCCTGGAGTGTGGGGGCGAACGGAAACACCATATATTTT. Translating it yields CAWSVGANGNTIYF.

J is TRBJ2-1 and V is TRBV5-1; a weak D match, TRBD2 (7 bases). CDR1 SGHRS and CDR2 YFSETQ come from the germline V gene. V was trimmed by 2 bases and J by 1 base, leaving 10 bases between them. CDR3 length: 15 amino acids. The CDR3 region has the DNA TGCGCCAGCAGCTTTGGGGGGGCATCCTACAATGAGCAGTTCTTC. Its protein product is CASSFGGASYNEQFF.

The V call is TRBV7-3, the J call TRBJ1-1; D ambiguous. V was trimmed by 3 bases and J by 1 base, leaving 6 bases between them. CDR3 length equals 13 residues. Germline CDR1 is SGHTA and CDR2 is FQGTGA. The CDR3 here is CASSFTENTEAFF. The CDR3 coding sequence is TGTGCCAGCAGCTTTACAGAGAACACTGAAGCTTTCTTT.

The V and J genes are TRBV23-1 and TRBJ2-1; 8 bases are shared with TRBD2. TRBV23-1 falls under the ORF class, with uncertain function. The length of the CDR3 is 15 residues. Losses at the gene ends were 1 base for V and 10 bases for J; bases not matched to a gene: 9. The CDR3 here is CASSQFSGVAGEQFF. The CDR3 bases are TGCGCCAGCAGTCAATTTAGCGGGGTCGCCGGAGAGCAGTTCTTC.

This chain links TRBV5-1 with TRBJ1-5; 7 nucleotides line up with TRBD1. The CDR3 runs 15 residues. The V and J ends lost 4 bases and 0 bases, in that order; junction bases with no gene match: 4. CDR1 and CDR2 from the germline V gene are SGHRS and YFSETQ. The CDR3 is CASSLGQNSNQPQHF. DNA for the CDR3: TGCGCCAGCAGCCTGGGACAGAATAGCAATCAGCCCCAGCATTTT.

The rearrangement uses TRBV6-5 and TRBJ1-2; D gene uncertain. Germline-derived CDR1 and CDR2 are MNHEY and SVGAGI. The CDR3 contains 12 residues. Trimming removed 7 bases at V and 4 bases at J, with 10 bases between. The CDR3 is CASTAGGYGYTF. In DNA form, the CDR3 reads TGTGCCAGCACAGCCGGCGGCTATGGCTACACCTTC.

The V call is TRBV7-8, the J call TRBJ2-6; 9 nucleotides agree with TRBD1. Unmatched junction bases numbered 7, after V lost 4 bases and J lost 0 bases. The V gene's germline CDR1 is SGHVS and CDR2 FQNEAQ. The CDR3 length is 18 residues. CDR3 sequence: CASSWTGTGRSGANVLTF. DNA of the CDR3: TGTGCCAGCAGCTGGACCGGGACAGGGCGCTCTGGGGCCAACGTCCTGACTTTC.

This clone was counted once. The chain combines TRBV5-1 with TRBJ1-6; D may be TRBD1 (6 bases). The ends were cut back, 0 bases at V and 10 bases at J, with 17 bases in the middle. Germline V CDR1 and CDR2: SGHRS, YFSETQ. The CDR3 is 16 residues long. The CDR3 here is CASSLVRGSANSPLHF. For the CDR3, the DNA is TGCGCCAGCAGCTTGGTTAGGGGGTCGGCTAACTCACCCCTCCACTTT.

The chain has TRBV5-6 and TRBJ2-5, with TRBD2 matching 8 bases. CDR3 length: 16 amino acids. Trimming took 2 bases from V and 5 from J; bases not matched to a gene: 11. Germline V gives CDR1 SGHDT, CDR2 YYEEEE. This CDR3 reads CASSLLSGGAVETQYF. The CDR3 nucleotides are TGTGCCAGCAGCTTACTATCGGGGGGGGCCGTGGAGACCCAGTACTTC. The full variable domain, rest sourced from reference TRBV5-6 and TRBJ2-5, is DAGVTQSPTHLIKTRGQQVTLRCSPKSGHDTVSWYQQALGQGPQFIFQYYEEEERQRGNFPDRFSGHQFPNYSSELNVNALLLGDSALYLCASSLLSGGAVETQYFGPGTRLLVL.

This sequence joins TRBV30 and TRBJ1-1; 7 nucleotides match TRBD1. The CDR3 runs to 14 residues. The germline V gene has CDR1 GTSNPN and CDR2 SVGIG (reference sequence). J was trimmed by 5 bases and V by 3 bases; bases with no gene match: 9. The CDR3 coding sequence is TGTGCCTGGAGGTACAAGGGGGCGGGAACTGAAGCTTTCTTT. It yields the protein CAWRYKGAGTEAFF.

V usage is TRBV25-1 and J usage is TRBJ2-2, with D maybe TRBD2 (6 bases). This CDR3 region has 16 residues. The V gene's germline CDR1 is MGHDK and CDR2 SYGVNS. V was pared by 1 base and J by 1 base, with 10 bases between. CDR3 loop: CASSEFSGRNTGELFF. CDR3 nucleotide sequence: TGTGCCAGCAGTGAATTTAGCGGACGGAACACCGGGGAGCTGTTTTTT. Using reference TRBV25-1 and TRBJ2-2 for the parts outside the CDR3, the full variable domain is EADIYQTPRYLVIGTGKKITLECSQTMGHDKMYWYQQDPGMELHLIHYSYGVNSTEKGDLSSESTVSRIRTEHFPLTLESARPSHTSQYLCASSEFSGRNTGELFFGEGSRLTVL.

This clone was seen just once. This chain connects TRBV9 to TRBJ1-6; weak D call: TRBD1 (5 bases). This CDR3 comprises 14 residues. Germline values: CDR1 SGDLS, CDR2 YYNGEE. Trimming removed 4 bases from V and 6 bases from J, with 11 bases in between. Here the CDR3 DNA reads TGTGCCAGCAGCATGACCGGGGGTAATTCACCCCTCCACTTT. Amino acid sequence: CASSMTGGNSPLHF. The variable domain in full, completed from reference TRBV9 and TRBJ1-6, reads DSGVTQTPKHLITATGQRVTLRCSPRSGDLSVYWYQQSLDQGLQFLIQYYNGEERAKGNILERFSAQQFPDLHSELNLSSLELGDSALYFCASSMTGGNSPLHFGNGTRLTVT.

This clone has just one count. The V call is TRBV7-6, the J call TRBJ2-7; possible D gene TRBD2, 6 bases. This CDR3 comprises 16 residues. The V and J ends lost 0 bases and 3 bases respectively, with 15 bases between them. Germline V CDR1 and CDR2: SGHVS, FNYEAQ. The CDR3 reads CASSLARNSGSYEQYF. The CDR3 DNA reads as TGTGCCAGCAGCTTAGCTCGTAATAGCGGTAGCTACGAGCAGTACTTC.

The chain links TRBV5-1 to TRBJ1-2, with D uncertain. The CDR3 sequence is 12 residues long. Germline CDR1 and CDR2: SGHRS and YFSETQ. The ends were cut back, 3 bases at V and 6 bases at J, with 9 bases in the middle. In DNA form, the CDR3 reads TGCGCCAGCAGCTACGGGGTAGATGGCTACACCTTC. Translating gives CASSYGVDGYTF.

This clone was picked up a small number of times. V is TRBV5-1 and J is TRBJ2-7, with 9 positions matching TRBD1. This CDR3 has 14 residues. Unmatched junction bases numbered 10, after V lost 7 bases and J lost 5 bases. The germline V gene has CDR1 SGHRS and CDR2 YFSETQ. The CDR3 region is CASSPGQGYNEQYF. The DNA for the CDR3 is TGCGCCAGCTCCCCGGGACAGGGATACAACGAGCAGTACTTC.

In this sample, this clone turned up a few times. The chain combines TRBV19 with TRBJ1-3; 9 bases align to TRBD1. The germline V gene has CDR1 LNHDA and CDR2 SQIVND (reference sequence). The V gene end was trimmed by 5 bases and the J gene end by 4 bases; junction bases not matched to a gene: 0. The CDR3 has 13 amino acids. This CDR3 is CASSGTGGNTIYF. In nucleotides, the CDR3 is TGTGCCAGTAGTGGGACAGGGGGAAACACCATATATTTT.

This chain uses TRBV30 with TRBJ1-2, with D possibly being TRBD1 (5 bases). Germline V gene lookup returns CDR1 GTSNPN and CDR2 SVGIG (reference sequence). V lost 0 bases, J lost 6 bases, and 14 bases lay in between. The CDR3 contains 14 residues. The CDR3 DNA reads as TGTGCCTGGAGTGTAGGGGTGGTAGGCGATGGCTACACCTTC. Its protein product is CAWSVGVVGDGYTF. The full variable domain, completed using reference TRBV30 and TRBJ1-2, is SQTIHQWPATLVQPVGSPLSLECTVEGTSNPNLYWYRQAAGRGLQLLFYSVGIGQISSEVPQNLSASRPQDRQFILSSKKLLLSDSGFYLCAWSVGVVGDGYTFGSGTRLTVV.

The rearrangement links TRBV19 to TRBJ1-2, with 8 positions matching TRBD1. Trimming took 3 bases from V and 4 from J; bases not matched to a gene: 10. CDR3 length: 16 amino acids. Germline V gives CDR1 LNHDA, CDR2 SQIVND (reference sequence). The CDR3 DNA is TGTGCCAGTAGTATCGGGCAGGGGGCGCTGGCCTATGGCTACACCTTC. This codes for CASSIGQGALAYGYTF.

This clone was seen a handful of times. This chain links TRBV2 with TRBJ2-2; maybe TRBD2 (5 bases). Per the germline V gene, CDR1 is SNHLY and CDR2 is FYNNEI. The CDR3 is made up of 13 amino acids. V dropped 6 bases and J dropped 5 bases, with 10 bases sitting between them. CDR3 sequence: CASRGDKTGELFF. The CDR3 DNA reads as TGTGCCAGCAGGGGAGACAAAACCGGGGAGCTGTTTTTT. Filled out from reference TRBV2 and TRBJ2-2, the complete variable domain reads EPEVTQTPSHQVTQMGQEVILRCVPISNHLYFYWYRQILGQKVEFLVSFYNNEISEKSEIFDDQFSVERPDGSNFTLKIRSTKLEDSAMYFCASRGDKTGELFFGEGSRLTVL.

To note about this clone: The same CDR3 can be traced to other DNA sequences in this sample. The genes are TRBV9 and TRBJ2-7; D perhaps matches TRBD2 (5 bases). The V and J ends lost 0 bases and 2 bases respectively, with 9 bases between them. Germline-derived CDR1 and CDR2 are SGDLS and YYNGEE. The length of the CDR3 is 14 residues. The CDR3 region is CASSVGTGTYEQYF. The CDR3 DNA sequence: TGTGCCAGCAGCGTAGGGACGGGGACCTACGAGCAGTACTTC.

The rearrangement uses TRBV7-7 and TRBJ2-5; TRBD2 aligns across 8 bases. Germline V gene sequence: CDR1 SSHAT, CDR2 FNYEAQ (reference sequence). The V gene end was trimmed by 5 bases and the J gene end by 9 bases; junction bases not matched to a gene: 17. This CDR3 spans 16 amino acids. CDR3 in amino acids: CASSPTQTGGASAQYF. The DNA of the CDR3 is TGTGCCAGCAGCCCCACTCAAACCGGGGGGGCCTCGGCCCAGTACTTC.